Following are 3 T cell receptor beta chains from one sample sequenced in a study of T cell changes during pregnancy in multiple sclerosis. Clones were read by immunoSEQ multiplex PCR, and TCRdb kept only the in-frame ones, dropping some. The sample holds 65,000 to 95,000 clones, 85% to 95% seen once. The specimen comprised peripheral blood, sampled after pregnancy. The source is a female donor in good health, enrolled as a control in a pregnancy study.

This chain joins TRBV28 and TRBJ1-1, with 7 nucleotides matching TRBD1. The CDR3 loop spans 15 amino acids. Germline-derived CDR1 and CDR2 are MDHEN and SYDVKM. V was clipped by 6 bases and J by 4 bases; unmatched bases: 11. CDR3 protein: CASRVSQGPITEAFF. The CDR3 DNA sequence: TGTGCCAGCAGAGTATCACAGGGGCCAATCACTGAAGCTTTCTTT.

This chain uses TRBV7-2 with TRBJ2-2; 10 bases match TRBD2. CDR1 and CDR2 (germline): SGHTA, FQGNSA. Losses at the gene ends were 4 bases for V and 7 bases for J; bases not matched to a gene: 6. CDR3 length: 15 residues. CDR3 sequence (DNA): TGTGCCAGCAGCTCCCGGACTAGCGGTGTCGGGGAGCTGTTTTTT. Amino acid sequence: CASSSRTSGVGELFF. Combining the CDR3 with reference TRBV7-2 and TRBJ2-2 gives the whole variable domain GAGVSQSPSNKVTEKGKDVELRCDPISGHTALYWYRQSLGQGLEFLIYFQGNSAPDKSGLPSDRFSAERTGGSVSTLTIQRTQQEDSAVYLCASSSRTSGVGELFFGEGSRLTVL.

The table lists this clone with a count of one. This chain joins TRBV29-1 and TRBJ1-1, with D possibly being TRBD1 (6 bases). The V gene's germline CDR1 is SQVTM and CDR2 ANQGSEA. The CDR3 spans 14 residues. V was cut by 5 bases and J by 11 bases, with 24 bases left in between. The CDR3 coding sequence is TGCAGCGTTTCCAAACAGGGTCGGGGACGTAGGGCTTTCTTT. This encodes CSVSKQGRGRRAFF.